The source of this T cell receptor beta chain is a study of blood T cell repertoires in COVID-19. Study in general: COVID-19 samples from acute and convalescent phases originated in the United States, Italy and Spain. T cells, B-cell-depleted T cells, or PBMCs provided the cDNA or gDNA that served as material.

Authors' analysis steps: Quantification of nucleated cells was approximated via reference gene primer amplification. The assay was immunoSEQ multiplex PCR, and TCRdb's table has in-frame clones only and misses some. The DNA gave D and trimming, while V, J and clone size come from that table. The data show roughly 100,000 clones, 70% to 80% seen once. The CDR3 sequence is 15 residues long. V was pared by 3 bases and J by 4 bases, with 10 bases of the junction left unmatched. The germline gives CDR1 DFQATT, CDR2 SNEGSKA (reference sequence). This clone appeared a few times. Sequences were obtained from peripheral blood. The chain combines TRBV20-1 with TRBJ2-7, with 9 bases lining up with TRBD2. The TCR sequence derives from an elderly woman with active or convalescent COVID-19. The CDR3 region is CSASYTASGVYEQYF. CDR3 nucleotide sequence: TGCAGTGCTAGTTATACGGCTAGCGGGGTTTACGAGCAGTACTTC.